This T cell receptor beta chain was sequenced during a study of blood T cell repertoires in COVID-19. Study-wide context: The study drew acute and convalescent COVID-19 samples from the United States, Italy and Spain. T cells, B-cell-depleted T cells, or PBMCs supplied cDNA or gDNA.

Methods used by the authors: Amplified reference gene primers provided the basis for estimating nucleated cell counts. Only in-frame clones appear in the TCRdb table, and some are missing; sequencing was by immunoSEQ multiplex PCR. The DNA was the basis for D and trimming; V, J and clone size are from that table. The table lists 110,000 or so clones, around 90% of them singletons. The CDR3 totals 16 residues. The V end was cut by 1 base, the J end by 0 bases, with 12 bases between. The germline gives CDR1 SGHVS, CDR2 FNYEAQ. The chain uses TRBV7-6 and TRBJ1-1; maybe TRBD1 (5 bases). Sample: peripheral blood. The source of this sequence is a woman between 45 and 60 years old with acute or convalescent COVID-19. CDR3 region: CASSLVSRDMNTEAFF. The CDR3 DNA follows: TGTGCCAGCAGCTTAGTCAGCAGGGATATGAACACTGAAGCTTTCTTT.